This entry features one TCR beta chain sequence. Its specificity is not known. This sample is part of a study of cytomegalovirus exposure and HLA in healthy donors. Findings and caveats of the study: Cytomegalovirus-associated TCR beta chains were listed, numbering roughly 150. Productive status was seen about 90% or about 30% of the time for most TCR beta V segments in an earlier analysis.

It was with 60 Vbeta and 13 Jbeta primers that the PCR ran. Clones were sequenced by immunoSEQ multiplex PCR, and TCRdb holds only the in-frame ones, with some missing. This repertoire shows 200,000 or so clones, 70% to 85% found once; its top ten account for about 1.7%. Sample: PBMCs. The sequence was collected from a man in his fifties in good health and CMV-seronegative.

CDR3 sequence reads: CASSLRRGLAQETQYF. The DNA for the CDR3 is TGTGCCAGCAGCTTACGGCGTGGACTAGCTCAAGAGACCCAGTACTTC. The chain carries TRBV7-8 and TRBJ2-5; 8 bases map to TRBD2. This CDR3 is 16 amino acids long. V shed 2 bases and J 2 bases; nucleotides not matched to a gene: 7. Per germline, CDR1 SGHVS and CDR2 FQNEAQ.